What follows describes a single TCR beta chain. Its specificity is unknown. The source of the sample is a study of glioma-infiltrating T cells. Amplification of TCR alpha and beta CDR3 regions from RNA used iRepertoire nested multiplex PCR. Input was 100-400 ng of tissue mRNA or PBMC total RNA. TCRdb reprocessed the multiplex PCR reads with MiXCR, giving one entry per CDR3 protein. The table includes around 390,000 distinct CDR3 sequences, 35% to 45% detected once. Study conclusions and caveats: A blood CDR3 motif signature was depleted in highly divergent patients. Very few CDR3 sequences were shared between tissue and blood. Tissue-blood divergence was below expectation in non-neoplastic patients, above in gliomas.

The sample was glioma tissue, nonneoplastic brain tissue, or PBMCs (not recorded which). This TCR came from a human donor with low-grade glioma or glioblastoma, undergoing nonglioma brain surgery, or in good health (not recorded which).

CDR3: CASSQRTTSETQYF. The CDR3 bases are TGCGCCAGCAGCCAACGAACTACTAGCGAGACCCAGTACTTC. V usage is TRBV4-3 and J usage is TRBJ2-5; tentatively, D is TRBD2 (6 bases). The CDR3 runs 14 residues. The germline gives CDR1 LGHNA, CDR2 YSLEER. The germline V and J ends were trimmed by 2 bases and 5 bases, with 12 bases remaining between them.